This TCR beta chain originates from a study of T-cell memory formation after mild COVID-19. Study in general: The two donors had largely donor-specific TCR clusters. Points from the study as a whole: Contracting CD4+ clones were located mainly in CM and EM, and CD8+ clones in EMRA. Pre-infection memory showed some responding clones, and this suggested that cross-reactive memory joined.

5'RACE with constant-segment primers built TCRalpha and TCRbeta cDNA libraries with UMIs. One entry per CDR3 protein, called by TCRdb with MiXCR from the 5' RACE reads. Of about 16,000 distinct CDR3 sequences listed, roughly 23% are singletons. Between the trimmed V and J ends, which lost 5 bases and 2 bases, there was a span of 20 bases. The CDR3 is 17 amino acids. The germline CDR1 and CDR2 sequences are SGHVS and FNYEAQ. This clonotype has at least ten counts. Its antigen is as yet unknown. This chain joins TRBV7-6 and TRBJ2-3; maybe TRBD2 (7 bases). The specimen was PBMCs or a T cell subset sorted from them (not recorded which). This sequence was found in a man between 18 and 35 years old who had mild COVID-19 (a few samples of this study predate the infection). Cell type and time point are not known. CDR3 sequence: CASSPQGRASHTDTQYF. The CDR3 DNA reads as TGTGCCAGCAGCCCCCAGGGGAGGGCTAGCCACACAGATACGCAGTATTTT.